This record concerns one T cell receptor beta chain sequence. This sample is part of a study of response to subunit inactivated influenza vaccine. TCRdb called the RT-PCR reads again in MiXCR, with one record for every CDR3 protein. Of some 550,000 distinct CDR3 sequences in the sample, roughly 25% are singletons; the top ten hold roughly 2.8%. The CDR3 sequence is 14 residues long. V was pared by 3 bases and J by 2 bases, with 8 bases between. Germline assignment: CDR1 KGHDR and CDR2 SFDVKD. The same data also contributed to another study, on T cells expressing NK-cell markers. That work adds: Researchers built TCR beta cDNA using 5'RACE template switching with UMIs. In sorted CD3+CD56+NKG2C+, CD3+CD56+NKG2C- and CD3+CD56-NKG2C+ T cells, TCR beta repertoires were obtained. The study sequenced eight donors, seven HCMV-seropositive and one seronegative.

The V and J genes are TRBV24-1 and TRBJ2-3; D gene ambiguous. The sequences come from CD4+ T cells sorted from PBMCs, collected roughly 12 days after vaccination. The receptor's source is a man between 50 and 59 years old who received an inactivated influenza vaccine. CDR3 in DNA: TGTGCCACCAGTGATATGCCCAACACAGATACGCAGTATTTT. This encodes CATSDMPNTDTQYF.